This TCR beta chain emerged from a study of blood T cell repertoires in COVID-19. About the study: Acute and convalescent COVID-19 samples came from the United States, Italy and Spain. T cells, B-cell-depleted T cells, or PBMCs supplied cDNA or gDNA.

In the original workflow: Amplification of reference gene primers provided the estimated nucleated cell counts. Assay used: immunoSEQ multiplex PCR; TCRdb lists only in-frame clones, some missing. Clonal size and the V and J genes are those of that table, whereas D and trimming came from the DNA. The table includes over 55,000 clones, 88% detected once. The CDR3 contains 13 residues. CDR1 is SGHNT, CDR2 YYREEE, per germline (reference sequence). The V gene end was trimmed by 5 bases and the J gene end by 6 bases; junction bases not matched to a gene: 6. The sample taken for sequencing was peripheral blood. This sequence joins TRBV5-4 and TRBJ2-7; 9 positions agree with TRBD1. The sequence derives from a human donor in a cohort sampled during active COVID-19. CDR3 coding DNA: TGTGCCAGCAGTTTCGGGACAGGGAGCGAGCAGTACTTC. As protein: CASSFGTGSEQYF.